A selection of T cell receptor beta chains follows, all from one sample in a study of T-cell reconstitution after alpha-beta-depleted transplantation in children. TCRdb re-derived calls from the PCR reads in MiXCR, one entry per CDR3 protein. Of roughly 400,000 distinct CDR3 sequences listed, 43% are singletons. The source material was PBMCs, sampled before TCRalphabeta/CD19-depleted stem cell transplant. Source of these receptors: a girl under 10 years old with aplastic anemia, due to receive a stem cell transplant. The CDR3 runs from the conserved cysteine through the conserved F or W. D genes are given only for firm matches. A row's size may be missing; if present it is once, few, many or a size class.

d_gene | abundance | j_gene | v_gene | CDR3aa | CDR3nt
TRBD1 | - | TRBJ2-1 | TRBV5-1 | CASSPRDRVLNEQFF | TGCGCCAGCAGCCCCCGGGACAGAGTTCTCAATGAGCAGTTCTTC
TRBD2 | - | TRBJ2-2 | TRBV5-1 | CASSYSGVNTGELFF | TGCGCCAGCAGCTATAGCGGGGTAAACACCGGGGAGCTGTTTTTT
- | many | TRBJ2-1 | TRBV20-1 | CSALRDRPGRSYNEQFF | TGCAGTGCGCTTCGGGATCGACCGGGGAGAAGCTACAATGAGCAGTTCTTC
- | - | TRBJ2-5 | TRBV7-9 | CASSLKGDGETQYF | TGTGCCAGCAGCTTAAAAGGCGACGGAGAGACCCAGTACTTC
TRBD1 | - | TRBJ2-7 | TRBV12-3/TRBV12-4 | CASSFGTANEQYF | TGTGCCAGCAGTTTTGGGACAGCTAACGAGCAGTACTTC
- | - | TRBJ2-3 | TRBV28 | CASSFGSRGLLDTQYF | TGTGCCAGCAGTTTTGGATCCCGGGGGTTATTAGATACGCAGTATTTT
TRBD2 | - | TRBJ2-5 | TRBV20-1 | CSARAWGGTQYF | TGCAGTGCTCGCGCTTGGGGGGGGACCCAGTACTTC
- | - | TRBJ1-2 | TRBV20-1 | CSASRGGSISFLNYGYTF | TGCAGTGCTAGTAGGGGAGGATCTATTTCCTTTCTTAACTATGGCTACACCTTC
- | few | TRBJ1-6 | TRBV28 | CASSSNSPLHF | TGTGCCAGCAGTTCCAATTCACCCCTCCACTTT
- | few | TRBJ2-7 | TRBV6-2/TRBV6-3 | CASTSVPPYEQYF | TGTGCCAGCACCTCAGTACCCCCATACGAGCAGTACTTC
- | few | TRBJ2-5 | TRBV7-9 | CASSLVQLQETQYF | TGTGCCAGCAGCTTAGTTCAACTCCAAGAGACCCAGTACTTC
- | many | TRBJ1-6 | TRBV5-1 | CASSSGGQWSPLHF | TGCGCCAGCAGCTCCGGGGGGCAGTGGTCACCCCTCCACTTT
- | few | TRBJ2-7 | TRBV11-2 | CASSLPRRFSYEQYF | TGTGCCAGCAGCTTACCACGGCGGTTCTCCTACGAGCAGTACTTC
- | - | TRBJ1-5 | TRBV6-2/TRBV6-3 | CASSYSAGYSNQPQHF | TGTGCCAGCAGTTACTCGGCGGGTTATAGCAATCAGCCCCAGCATTTT
TRBD2 | - | TRBJ2-1 | TRBV20-1 | CSARGGLGYNEQFF | TGCAGTGCTAGAGGGGGACTAGGTTACAATGAGCAGTTCTTC
TRBD1 | many | TRBJ1-5 | TRBV7-8 | CASSLVQGEWQPQHF | TGTGCCAGCAGCTTAGTGCAGGGGGAATGGCAGCCCCAGCATTTT
TRBD2 | - | TRBJ2-3 | TRBV29-1 | CSVAGVIAGNGQYF | TGCAGCGTGGCCGGGGTTATAGCGGGTAATGGGCAGTATTTT
- | many | TRBJ1-6 | TRBV12-3/TRBV12-4 | CASSLSGLNSPLHF | TGTGCCAGCAGTTTATCGGGGCTTAATTCACCCCTCCACTTT
- | few | TRBJ2-2 | TRBV28 | CASRAGMGLFF | TGTGCCAGCAGGGCAGGGATGGGGCTGTTTTTT
- | - | TRBJ2-5 | TRBV12-3/TRBV12-4 | CASSKQGGEETQYF | TGTGCCAGCAGCAAGCAGGGGGGAGAGGAGACCCAGTACTTC
- | few | TRBJ2-5 | TRBV6-1 | CASSTNARGETQYF | TGTGCCAGCAGTACCAACGCACGGGGAGAGACCCAGTACTTC
- | - | TRBJ2-1 | TRBV20-1 | CSARLSRGVVYNEQFF | TGCAGTGCTCGCTTGTCCCGGGGAGTCGTTTACAATGAGCAGTTCTTC
- | - | TRBJ2-2 | TRBV4-1 | CASSPGWSTGELFF | TGCGCCAGCAGTCCGGGATGGAGCACCGGGGAGCTGTTTTTT
TRBD2 | few | TRBJ2-5 | TRBV12-3/TRBV12-4 | CASSFLAGLETQYF | TGTGCCAGCAGTTTTCTAGCGGGACTGGAGACCCAGTACTTC
- | few | TRBJ1-3 | TRBV7-9 | CASTPWGSGNTIYF | TGTGCCAGCACGCCCTGGGGCTCTGGAAACACCATATATTTT
TRBD2 | few | TRBJ2-4 | TRBV20-1 | CSALPGLAGNSTKNIQYF | TGCAGTGCTCTACCGGGACTAGCGGGGAACTCCACAAAAAACATTCAGTACTTC
- | - | TRBJ2-2 | TRBV7-6 | CASSLAWWENTGELFF | TGTGCCAGCAGCTTAGCGTGGTGGGAGAACACCGGGGAGCTGTTTTTT
- | - | TRBJ2-1 | TRBV4-1 | CASSHGKNEQFF | TGCGCCAGCAGCCATGGGAAAAATGAGCAGTTCTTC
- | - | TRBJ2-7 | TRBV20-1 | CSAISVYEQYF | TGCAGTGCTATTAGCGTGTACGAGCAGTACTTC
- | few | TRBJ2-3 | TRBV10-3 | CAISESGERGTDTQYF | TGTGCCATCAGTGAGTCGGGGGAACGGGGCACAGATACGCAGTATTTT
TRBD1 | - | TRBJ2-7 | TRBV4-1 | CASSQIGDRGREQYF | TGCGCCAGCAGCCAAATAGGGGACAGGGGGCGCGAGCAGTACTTC
- | - | TRBJ2-7 | TRBV29-1 | CSVDEAYEQYF | TGCAGCGTTGATGAGGCCTACGAGCAGTACTTC
TRBD2 | few | TRBJ2-2 | TRBV20-1 | CSARLSGAGGELFF | TGCAGTGCTAGACTGAGCGGGGCGGGCGGGGAGCTGTTTTTT
- | many | TRBJ2-7 | TRBV5-5 | CASSLVGGASRYEQYF | TGTGCCAGCAGCTTGGTAGGGGGGGCCTCCCGATACGAGCAGTACTTC
TRBD2 | many | TRBJ2-1 | TRBV7-2 | CASSSPGLAGNNEQFF | TGTGCCAGCAGCTCACCGGGACTAGCGGGAAACAATGAGCAGTTCTTC
TRBD1 | - | TRBJ2-5 | TRBV5-1 | CASSYRQGGETQYF | TGCGCCAGCAGCTACAGACAGGGCGGAGAGACCCAGTACTTC
- | many | TRBJ1-1 | TRBV5-4 | CASSLVRGAEAFF | TGTGCCAGCAGCTTGGTTAGGGGGGCTGAAGCTTTCTTT
TRBD1 | - | TRBJ1-2 | TRBV29-1 | CSVVTGGADGYTF | TGCAGCGTTGTAACAGGGGGCGCGGATGGCTACACCTTC
- | many | TRBJ1-5 | TRBV6-1 | CASSVGLADQPQHF | TGTGCCAGCAGTGTGGGACTAGCCGACCAGCCCCAGCATTTT
- | few | TRBJ1-1 | TRBV27 | CASSSGGTWTEAFF | TGTGCCAGCAGTTCGGGCGGGACGTGGACTGAAGCTTTCTTT
- | once | TRBJ2-1 | TRBV5-1 | CASSLEVDEQFF | TGCGCCAGCAGCTTGGAGGTGGATGAGCAGTTCTTC
TRBD2 | many | TRBJ2-1 | TRBV12-3/TRBV12-4 | CASRLAGGINEQFF | TGTGCCAGCAGACTAGCGGGAGGGATAAATGAGCAGTTCTTC
- | - | TRBJ2-5 | TRBV29-1 | CSVEPRPEETQYF | TGCAGCGTTGAACCTCGACCCGAGGAGACCCAGTACTTC
TRBD1 | - | TRBJ1-1 | TRBV11-2 | CASSLNPGTVINTEAFF | TGTGCCAGCAGCTTAAACCCCGGGACAGTTATTAACACTGAAGCTTTCTTT
TRBD2 | many | TRBJ2-7 | TRBV9 | CASSVYAGGSYEQYF | TGTGCCAGCAGCGTTTACGCGGGGGGGAGCTACGAGCAGTACTTC
- | few | TRBJ2-5 | TRBV5-1 | CASSFPGNLKETQYF | TGCGCCAGCAGCTTCCCGGGCAACCTGAAAGAGACCCAGTACTTC
TRBD2 | - | TRBJ2-5 | TRBV5-1 | CASSLAPGTSGGTYQETQYF | TGCGCCAGCAGCTTGGCCCCAGGGACTAGCGGGGGTACTTACCAAGAGACCCAGTACTTC
TRBD1 | many | TRBJ2-7 | TRBV15 | CATSSGTGAPKHEQYF | TGTGCCACCAGCAGCGGGACAGGGGCCCCAAAGCACGAGCAGTACTTC
- | - | TRBJ2-1 | TRBV7-3 | CASSSIPRSRQFF | TGTGCCAGCAGCTCTATCCCGAGATCCCGGCAGTTCTTC
- | many | TRBJ2-1 | TRBV20-1 | CSAPSDREVNNEQFF | TGCAGTGCTCCTTCCGACAGGGAGGTTAACAATGAGCAGTTCTTC
TRBD2 | few | TRBJ2-5 | TRBV20-1 | CSAADPAGVFKTQYF | TGCAGTGCTGCGGACCCGGCGGGAGTATTTAAGACCCAGTACTTC
- | - | TRBJ2-3 | TRBV6-6 | CASSGKLTDTQYF | TGTGCCAGCAGCGGGAAACTCACAGATACGCAGTATTTT
- | - | TRBJ2-2 | TRBV5-1 | CASSLALGSGELFF | TGCGCCAGCAGCTTGGCTCTTGGCTCCGGGGAGCTGTTTTTT
TRBD1 | - | TRBJ2-1 | TRBV29-1 | CSVGKTGTGTFNEQFF | TGCAGCGTTGGGAAAACCGGGACAGGGACCTTCAATGAGCAGTTCTTC
- | many | TRBJ2-7 | TRBV5-1 | CASSLDGAEQYF | TGCGCCAGCAGCTTGGACGGGGCAGAGCAGTACTTC
- | - | TRBJ2-7 | TRBV7-2 | CAGSLGPYEQYF | TGTGCCGGCAGCTTAGGGCCCTACGAGCAGTACTTC
TRBD1 | - | TRBJ2-1 | TRBV23-1 | CASSHSMGQGGNEQFF | TGCGCCAGCAGTCATTCTATGGGACAGGGGGGGAATGAGCAGTTCTTC
- | - | TRBJ2-4 | TRBV12-3/TRBV12-4 | CASSHHGYKNIQYF | TGTGCCAGCAGTCACCACGGTTACAAAAACATTCAGTACTTC
- | - | TRBJ2-3 | TRBV18 | CASSDHTDTQYF | TGTGCCAGCTCGGACCATACAGATACGCAGTATTTT